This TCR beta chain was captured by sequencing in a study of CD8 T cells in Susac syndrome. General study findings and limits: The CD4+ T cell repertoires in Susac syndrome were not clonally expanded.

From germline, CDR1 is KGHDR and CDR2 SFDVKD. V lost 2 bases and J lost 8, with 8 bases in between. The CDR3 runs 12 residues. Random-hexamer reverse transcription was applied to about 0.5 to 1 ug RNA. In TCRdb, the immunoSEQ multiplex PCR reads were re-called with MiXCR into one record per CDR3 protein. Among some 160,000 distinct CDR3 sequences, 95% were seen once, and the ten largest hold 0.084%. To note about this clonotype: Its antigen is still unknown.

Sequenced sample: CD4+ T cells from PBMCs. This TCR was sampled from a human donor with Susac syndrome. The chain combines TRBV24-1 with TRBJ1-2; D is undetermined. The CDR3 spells CATSDSLSGYTF. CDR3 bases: TGTGCCACCAGTGATTCCCTCTCCGGCTACACCTTC.